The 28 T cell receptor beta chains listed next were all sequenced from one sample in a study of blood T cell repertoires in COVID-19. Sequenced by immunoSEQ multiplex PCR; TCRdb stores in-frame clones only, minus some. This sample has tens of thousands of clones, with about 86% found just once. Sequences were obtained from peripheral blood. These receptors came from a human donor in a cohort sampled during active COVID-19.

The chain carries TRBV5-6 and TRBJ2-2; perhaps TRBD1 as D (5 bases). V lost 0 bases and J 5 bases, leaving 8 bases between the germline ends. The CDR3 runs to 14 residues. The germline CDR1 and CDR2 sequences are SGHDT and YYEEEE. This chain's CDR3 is CASSLAGFTGELFF. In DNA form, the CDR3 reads TGTGCCAGCAGCTTGGCAGGGTTTACCGGGGAGCTGTTTTTT.

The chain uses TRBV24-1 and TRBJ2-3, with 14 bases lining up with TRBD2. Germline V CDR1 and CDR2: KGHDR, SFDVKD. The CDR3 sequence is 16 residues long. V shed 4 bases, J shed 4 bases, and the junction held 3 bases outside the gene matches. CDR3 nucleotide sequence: TGTGCCACCAGTGACCCGGGACTAGCGGGGGCAGATACGCAGTATTTT. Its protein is CATSDPGLAGADTQYF.

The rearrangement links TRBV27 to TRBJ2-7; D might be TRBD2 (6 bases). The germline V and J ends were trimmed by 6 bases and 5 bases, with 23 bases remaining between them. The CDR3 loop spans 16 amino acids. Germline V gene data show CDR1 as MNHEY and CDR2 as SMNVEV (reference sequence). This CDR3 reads CASSSWRGIGFDEQYF. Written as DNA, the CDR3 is TGTGCCAGCAGCTCCTGGAGGGGAATCGGTTTTGACGAGCAGTACTTC.

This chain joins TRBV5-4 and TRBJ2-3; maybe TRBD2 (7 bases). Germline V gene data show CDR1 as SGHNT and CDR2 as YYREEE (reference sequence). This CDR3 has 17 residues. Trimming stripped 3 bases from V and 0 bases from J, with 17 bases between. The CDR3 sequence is CASSSPIAGASTDTQYF. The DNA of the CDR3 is TGTGCCAGCAGCTCCCCTATCGCGGGGGCTAGCACAGATACGCAGTATTTT.

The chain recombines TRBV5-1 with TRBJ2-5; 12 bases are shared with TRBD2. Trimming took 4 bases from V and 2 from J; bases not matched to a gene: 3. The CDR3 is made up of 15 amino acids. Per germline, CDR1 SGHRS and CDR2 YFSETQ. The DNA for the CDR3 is TGCGCCAGCAGCCGGACTAGCGGGGTTCAAGAGACCCAGTACTTC. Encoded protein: CASSRTSGVQETQYF. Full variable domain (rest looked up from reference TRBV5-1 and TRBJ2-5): KAGVTQTPRYLIKTRGQQVTLSCSPISGHRSVSWYQQTPGQGLQFLFEYFSETQRNKGNFPGRFSGRQFSNSRSEMNVSTLELGDSALYLCASSRTSGVQETQYFGPGTRLLVL.

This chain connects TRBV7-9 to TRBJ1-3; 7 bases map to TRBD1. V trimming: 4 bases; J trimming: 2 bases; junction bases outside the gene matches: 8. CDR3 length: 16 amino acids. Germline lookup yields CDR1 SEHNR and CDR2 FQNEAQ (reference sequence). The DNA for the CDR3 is TGTGCCAGCAGCTCGGTGACAGGGTTTACTGGAAACACCATATATTTT. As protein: CASSSVTGFTGNTIYF. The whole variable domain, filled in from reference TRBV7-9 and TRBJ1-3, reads DTGVSQNPRHKITKRGQNVTFRCDPISEHNRLYWYRQTLGQGPEFLTYFQNEAQLEKSRLLSDRFSAERPKGSFSTLEIQRTEQGDSAMYLCASSSVTGFTGNTIYFGEGSWLTVV.

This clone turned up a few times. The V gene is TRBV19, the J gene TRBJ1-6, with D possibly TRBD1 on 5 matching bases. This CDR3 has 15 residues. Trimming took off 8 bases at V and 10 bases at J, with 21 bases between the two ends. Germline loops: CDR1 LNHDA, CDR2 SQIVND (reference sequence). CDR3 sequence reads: CASSRVGPGGSPLHF. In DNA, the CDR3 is TGTGCCAGTTCCCGAGTGGGGCCGGGGGGGTCACCCCTCCACTTT.

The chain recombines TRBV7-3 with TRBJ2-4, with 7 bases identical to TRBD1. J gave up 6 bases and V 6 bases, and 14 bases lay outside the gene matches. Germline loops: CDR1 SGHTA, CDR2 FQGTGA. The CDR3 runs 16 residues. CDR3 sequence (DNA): TGTGCCAGCAGTGAGGGCGGCAGGGGGAGTGGAAACATTCAGTACTTC. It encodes CASSEGGRGSGNIQYF. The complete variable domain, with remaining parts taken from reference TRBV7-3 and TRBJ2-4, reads GAGVSQTPSNKVTEKGKYVELRCDPISGHTALYWYRQSLGQGPEFLIYFQGTGAADDSGLPNDRFFAVRPEGSVSTLKIQRTERGDSAVYLCASSEGGRGSGNIQYFGAGTRLSVL.

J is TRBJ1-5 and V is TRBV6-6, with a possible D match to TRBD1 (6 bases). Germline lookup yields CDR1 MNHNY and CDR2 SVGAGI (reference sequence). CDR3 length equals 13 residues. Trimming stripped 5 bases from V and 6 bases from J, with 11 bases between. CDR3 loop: CASSGQSGQPQHF. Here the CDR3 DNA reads TGTGCCAGCAGTGGACAGTCTGGTCAGCCCCAGCATTTT.

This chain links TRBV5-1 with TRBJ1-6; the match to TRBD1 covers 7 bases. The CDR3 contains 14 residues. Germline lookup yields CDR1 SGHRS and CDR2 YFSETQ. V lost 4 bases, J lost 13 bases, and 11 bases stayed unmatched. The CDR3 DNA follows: TGCGCCAGCAGCATTGGACAGGAAGGTTCTCCCCTCCACTTT. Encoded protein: CASSIGQEGSPLHF.

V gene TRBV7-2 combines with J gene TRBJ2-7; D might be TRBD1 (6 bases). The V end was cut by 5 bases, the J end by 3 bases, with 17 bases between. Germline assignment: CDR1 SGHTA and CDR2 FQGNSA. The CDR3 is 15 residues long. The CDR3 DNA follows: TGTGCCAGCAGCAATAGACCGACAGGCAGCTACGAGCAGTACTTC. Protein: CASSNRPTGSYEQYF.

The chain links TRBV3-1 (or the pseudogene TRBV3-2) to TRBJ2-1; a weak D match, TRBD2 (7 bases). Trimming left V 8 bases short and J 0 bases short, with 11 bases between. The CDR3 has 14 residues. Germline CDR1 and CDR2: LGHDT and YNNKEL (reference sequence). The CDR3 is CASHREGSYNEQFF. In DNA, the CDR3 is TGTGCCAGCCACAGGGAGGGCTCCTACAATGAGCAGTTCTTC.

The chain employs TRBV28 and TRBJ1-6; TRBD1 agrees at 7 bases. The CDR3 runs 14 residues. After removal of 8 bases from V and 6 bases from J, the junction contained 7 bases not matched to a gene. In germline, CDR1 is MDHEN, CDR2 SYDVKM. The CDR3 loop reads CASSQGGSNSPLHF. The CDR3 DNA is TGTGCCAGCTCTCAAGGGGGCAGTAATTCACCCCTCCACTTT. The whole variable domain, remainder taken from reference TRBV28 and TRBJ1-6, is DVKVTQSSRYLVKRTGEKVFLECVQDMDHENMFWYRQDPGLGLRLIYFSYDVKMKEKGDIPEGYSVSREKKERFSLILESASTNQTSMYLCASSQGGSNSPLHFGNGTRLTVT.

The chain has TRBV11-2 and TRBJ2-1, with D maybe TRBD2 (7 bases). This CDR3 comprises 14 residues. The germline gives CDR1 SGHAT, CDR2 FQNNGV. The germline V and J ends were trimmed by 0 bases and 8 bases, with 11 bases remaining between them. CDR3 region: CASSLEGGVYEQFF. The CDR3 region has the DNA TGTGCCAGCAGCTTAGAAGGGGGGGTCTATGAGCAGTTCTTC.

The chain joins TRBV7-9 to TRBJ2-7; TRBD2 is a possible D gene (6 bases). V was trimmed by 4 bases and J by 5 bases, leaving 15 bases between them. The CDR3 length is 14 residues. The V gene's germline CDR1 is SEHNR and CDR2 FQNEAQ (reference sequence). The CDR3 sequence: CASSSRGSGHEQYF. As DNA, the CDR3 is TGTGCCAGCAGCTCACGGGGGTCTGGCCACGAGCAGTACTTC.

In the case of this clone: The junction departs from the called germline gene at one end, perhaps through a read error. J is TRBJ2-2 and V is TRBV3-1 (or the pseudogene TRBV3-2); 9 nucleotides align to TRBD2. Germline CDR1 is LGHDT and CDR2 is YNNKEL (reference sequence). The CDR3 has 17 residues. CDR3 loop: CARSRRGGRGGTGELFF. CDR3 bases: TGTGCCCGCAGCCGGCGGGGGGGTAGAGGTGGAACCGGGGAGCTGTTTTTT.

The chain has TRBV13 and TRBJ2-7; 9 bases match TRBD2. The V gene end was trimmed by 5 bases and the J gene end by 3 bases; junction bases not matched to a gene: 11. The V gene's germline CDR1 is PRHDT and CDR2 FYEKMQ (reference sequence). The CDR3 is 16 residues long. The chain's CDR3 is CASSRGLAGRFYEQYF. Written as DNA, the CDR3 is TGTGCCAGCAGCAGAGGGCTAGCGGGGCGCTTCTACGAGCAGTACTTC.

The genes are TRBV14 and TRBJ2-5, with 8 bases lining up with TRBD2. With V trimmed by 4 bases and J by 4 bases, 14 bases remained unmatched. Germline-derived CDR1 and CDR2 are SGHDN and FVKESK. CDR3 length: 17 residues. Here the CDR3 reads CASSPYSGGGRRETQYF. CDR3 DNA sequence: TGTGCCAGCAGCCCCTACTCCGGGGGGGGGCGCAGAGAGACCCAGTACTTC.

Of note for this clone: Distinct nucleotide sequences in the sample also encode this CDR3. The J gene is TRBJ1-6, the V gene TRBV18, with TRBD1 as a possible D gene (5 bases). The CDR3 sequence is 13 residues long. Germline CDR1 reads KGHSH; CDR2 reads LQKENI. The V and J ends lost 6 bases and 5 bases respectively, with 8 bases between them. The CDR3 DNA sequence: TGTGCCAGCTCCACGACAGATAATTCACCCCTCCACTTT. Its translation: CASSTTDNSPLHF.

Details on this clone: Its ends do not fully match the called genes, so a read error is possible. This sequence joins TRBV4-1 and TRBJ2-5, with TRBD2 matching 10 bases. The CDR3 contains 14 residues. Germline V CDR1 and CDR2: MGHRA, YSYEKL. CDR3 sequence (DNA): TGCGCCAGCAGCCAAGTAGCGGGGGGAGAGACCCGGTACTTC. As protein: CASSQVAGGETRYF.

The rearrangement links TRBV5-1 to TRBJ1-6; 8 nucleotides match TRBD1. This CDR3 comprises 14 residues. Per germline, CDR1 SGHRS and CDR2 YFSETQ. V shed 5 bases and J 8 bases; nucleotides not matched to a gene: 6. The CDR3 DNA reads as TGCGCCAGCAGGAAGGTGGGACAGGATTCACCCCTCCACTTT. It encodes CASRKVGQDSPLHF. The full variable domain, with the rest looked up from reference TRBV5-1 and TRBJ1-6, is KAGVTQTPRYLIKTRGQQVTLSCSPISGHRSVSWYQQTPGQGLQFLFEYFSETQRNKGNFPGRFSGRQFSNSRSEMNVSTLELGDSALYLCASRKVGQDSPLHFGNGTRLTVT.

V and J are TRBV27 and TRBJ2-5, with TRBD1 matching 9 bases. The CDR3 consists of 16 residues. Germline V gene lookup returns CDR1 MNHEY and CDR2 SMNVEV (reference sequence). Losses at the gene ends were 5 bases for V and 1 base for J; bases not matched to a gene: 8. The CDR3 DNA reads TGTGCCAGCAGTCACTCGGGACAGGGCCGCCAAGAGACCCAGTACTTC. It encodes CASSHSGQGRQETQYF.

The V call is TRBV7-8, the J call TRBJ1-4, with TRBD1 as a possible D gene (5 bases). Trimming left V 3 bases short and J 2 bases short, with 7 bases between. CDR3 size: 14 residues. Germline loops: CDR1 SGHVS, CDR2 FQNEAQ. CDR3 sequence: CASSLTVTNEKLFF. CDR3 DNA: TGTGCCAGCAGCTTGACAGTTACTAATGAAAAACTGTTTTTT.

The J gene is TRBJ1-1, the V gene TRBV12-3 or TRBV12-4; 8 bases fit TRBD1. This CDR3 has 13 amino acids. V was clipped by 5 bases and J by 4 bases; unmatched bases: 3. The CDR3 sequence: CASSVGQGTEAFF. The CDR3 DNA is TGTGCCAGCAGTGTCGGACAGGGCACTGAAGCTTTCTTT.

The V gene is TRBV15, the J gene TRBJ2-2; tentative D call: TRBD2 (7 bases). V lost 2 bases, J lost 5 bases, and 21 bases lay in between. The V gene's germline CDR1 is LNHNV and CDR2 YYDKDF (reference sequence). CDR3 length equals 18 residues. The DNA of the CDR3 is TGTGCCACCAGCAGAAATGGGGTCGGGGGGCATTCGACCGGGGAGCTGTTTTTT. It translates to CATSRNGVGGHSTGELFF. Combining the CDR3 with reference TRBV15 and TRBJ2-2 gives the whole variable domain DAMVIQNPRYQVTQFGKPVTLSCSQTLNHNVMYWYQQKSSQAPKLLFHYYDKDFNNEADTPDNFQSRRPNTSFCFLDIRSPGLGDTAMYLCATSRNGVGGHSTGELFFGEGSRLTVL.

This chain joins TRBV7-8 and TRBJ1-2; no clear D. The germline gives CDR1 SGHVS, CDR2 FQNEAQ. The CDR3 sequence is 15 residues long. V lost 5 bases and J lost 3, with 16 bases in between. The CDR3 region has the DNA TGTGCCAGCAGCCCATTTAGCGGAGAGGACTATGGCTACACCTTC. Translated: CASSPFSGEDYGYTF.

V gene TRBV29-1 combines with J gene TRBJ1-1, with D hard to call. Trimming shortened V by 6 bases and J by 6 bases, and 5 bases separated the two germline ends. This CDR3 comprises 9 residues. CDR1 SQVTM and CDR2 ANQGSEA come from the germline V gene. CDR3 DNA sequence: TGCAGCGTGGCCCCTGAAGCTTTCTTT. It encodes CSVAPEAFF.

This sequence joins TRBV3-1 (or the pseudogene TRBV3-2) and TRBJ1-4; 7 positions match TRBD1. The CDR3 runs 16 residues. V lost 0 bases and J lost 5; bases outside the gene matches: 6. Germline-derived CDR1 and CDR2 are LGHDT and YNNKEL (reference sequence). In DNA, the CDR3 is TGTGCCAGCAGCCAAGACGGGGGACAGCGCAATGAAAAACTGTTTTTT. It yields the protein CASSQDGGQRNEKLFF.